This TCR beta chain is from a study of T cell responses to AZD1222 COVID-19 vaccine. General study results and limits: Seropositivity was recorded at baseline in only 6 or 7 AZD1222 recipients. Spike-specific TCR breadth and depth were elevated following two AZD1222 doses. Spike was spanned by vaccine-associated CD4 TCRs, with dominance at 160-218 and 743-854. Repertoires were collected only later (after the peak T cell response had occurred).

Only in-frame clones appear in the TCRdb table, and some are missing; sequencing was by immunoSEQ multiplex PCR. The sample has fewer than 150,000 clones; over 75% are singletons. V shed 7 bases and J shed 7 bases, with 13 bases lying between them. The CDR3 contains 12 residues. Remarks on this clone: The antigen is unknown.

The source was peripheral blood, collected on day 0 of AZD1222 vaccination. The sequence was obtained from an adult in good health. The V call is TRBV12-3 or TRBV12-4, the J call TRBJ1-1; D may be TRBD1 (5 bases). The CDR3 region is CASTPGGSEAFF. The CDR3 bases are TGTGCCAGCACTCCTGGGGGTAGTGAAGCTTTCTTT.